These T cell receptor beta chains were read from a single sample in a study of T cells in Graves' hyperthyroidism and ophthalmopathy. Each CDR3 protein is one row after TCRdb ran MiXCR on the multiplex PCR reads. The sample has roughly 750,000 distinct CDR3 sequences; less than 20% are singletons. The sequenced material came from blood. Receptor source: a man younger than 30 with Graves' hyperthyroidism. CDR3s leave out the opening cysteine and the closing phenylalanine or tryptophan. Each record gives: V gene, J gene, CDR3 length, CDR3 protein.

v_call: TRBV18
j_call: TRBJ2-4
cdr3_length: 12
cdr3_aa: ASSPLQEKNIQY

v_call: TRBV3-1
j_call: TRBJ1-1
cdr3_length: 14
cdr3_aa: ASSQDLGHLNTEAF

v_call: TRBV20-1
j_call: TRBJ1-5
cdr3_length: 13
cdr3_aa: SAVRPIHSNQPQH

v_call: TRBV20-1
j_call: TRBJ1-5
cdr3_length: 11
cdr3_aa: SAYRGDNQPQH

v_call: TRBV11-2
j_call: TRBJ2-7
cdr3_length: 13
cdr3_aa: ASSLELAGTYEQY

v_call: TRBV6-2/TRBV6-3
j_call: TRBJ2-2
cdr3_length: 13
cdr3_aa: ASSRSPANTGELF

v_call: TRBV20-1
j_call: TRBJ1-5
cdr3_length: 11
cdr3_aa: SATGTGRQPQH

v_call: TRBV11-3
j_call: TRBJ2-7
cdr3_length: 11
cdr3_aa: ASKRSGANEQY

v_call: TRBV2
j_call: TRBJ2-5
cdr3_length: 11
cdr3_aa: ASTGQPEETQY

v_call: TRBV3-1
j_call: TRBJ1-4
cdr3_length: 14
cdr3_aa: ASSIRGGATNEKLF

v_call: TRBV5-1
j_call: TRBJ2-1
cdr3_length: 12
cdr3_aa: ASSTGTANNEQF

v_call: TRBV5-1
j_call: TRBJ1-1
cdr3_length: 12
cdr3_aa: ASRPGTVNTEAF

v_call: TRBV7-6
j_call: TRBJ2-7
cdr3_length: 13
cdr3_aa: ASSLEAGASYEQY

v_call: TRBV5-5
j_call: TRBJ1-2
cdr3_length: 12
cdr3_aa: ASSLGIQGAGYT

v_call: TRBV13
j_call: TRBJ2-1
cdr3_length: 13
cdr3_aa: ASSWSGTGVDEQF

v_call: TRBV3-1
j_call: TRBJ1-2
cdr3_length: 14
cdr3_aa: ASSPGGIGGIYGYT

v_call: TRBV5-1
j_call: TRBJ2-7
cdr3_length: 13
cdr3_aa: ASSPGDLIVGEQY

v_call: TRBV29-1
j_call: TRBJ1-1
cdr3_length: 11
cdr3_aa: SVEDRVNTEAF

v_call: TRBV28
j_call: TRBJ2-3
cdr3_length: 12
cdr3_aa: ASGAVGVADTQY

v_call: TRBV18
j_call: TRBJ1-1
cdr3_length: 13
cdr3_aa: ASSPRQQGNTEAF

v_call: TRBV28
j_call: TRBJ2-1
cdr3_length: 14
cdr3_aa: ASRAPRAAVGSVLF

v_call: TRBV30
j_call: TRBJ2-1
cdr3_length: 11
cdr3_aa: AWMLAGNNEQF

v_call: TRBV9
j_call: TRBJ2-6
cdr3_length: 15
cdr3_aa: ASSAGTGASGANVLT

v_call: TRBV20-1
j_call: TRBJ2-7
cdr3_length: 13
cdr3_aa: SARINDRGYYEQY

v_call: TRBV5-8
j_call: TRBJ1-5
cdr3_length: 13
cdr3_aa: ASSWGEGGNQPQH

v_call: TRBV2
j_call: TRBJ1-2
cdr3_length: 9
cdr3_aa: ALSKFYGYT

v_call: TRBV19
j_call: TRBJ1-1
cdr3_length: 14
cdr3_aa: ASSPRAPGRHIEAF

v_call: TRBV12-3/TRBV12-4
j_call: TRBJ2-5
cdr3_length: 12
cdr3_aa: ASVSVAARETQY

v_call: TRBV19
j_call: TRBJ1-5
cdr3_length: 14
cdr3_aa: ASSIEGGRRYQPQH

v_call: TRBV6-6
j_call: TRBJ2-1
cdr3_length: 13
cdr3_aa: ASSYLTGGGNEQF

v_call: TRBV11-2
j_call: TRBJ1-2
cdr3_length: 12
cdr3_aa: ASSWDRASGGYT

v_call: TRBV7-2
j_call: TRBJ2-2
cdr3_length: 12
cdr3_aa: ASSLIQGTGELF

v_call: TRBV30
j_call: TRBJ1-2
cdr3_length: 10
cdr3_aa: ARDGLGEGYT

v_call: TRBV7-9
j_call: TRBJ2-7
cdr3_length: 12
cdr3_aa: ASSLESGTKEQY

v_call: TRBV7-3
j_call: TRBJ2-1
cdr3_length: 14
cdr3_aa: ASSLVGLAGINEQF

v_call: TRBV10-3
j_call: TRBJ2-1
cdr3_length: 14
cdr3_aa: AITSEDRGRGNEQF